These 12 T cell receptor beta chains came from one sample sequenced in a study of cytomegalovirus exposure and HLA in healthy donors. 60 Vbeta and 13 Jbeta primers were used in PCR. Some clones are missing from TCRdb's copy, which holds only in-frame ones; the method was immunoSEQ multiplex PCR. The table has tens of thousands of clones, roughly 84% seen once; the top ten hold approximately 17%. The sequenced sample consisted of PBMCs. These receptors all stem from a man between 65 and 80 years old in good health and CMV-seropositive.

This chain connects TRBV29-1 to TRBJ1-2; D gene uncertain. Germline values: CDR1 SQVTM, CDR2 ANQGSEA. The CDR3 length is 14 residues. V lost 5 bases to trimming and J lost 4 bases, with 17 bases between them. CDR3 region: CSVLTSRGSYGYTF. For the CDR3, the DNA is TGCAGCGTTCTCACCTCGCGGGGATCCTATGGCTACACCTTC.

This clone was counted between two and nine times. V is TRBV6-5 and J is TRBJ2-5; D call uncertain. Judging by the DNA end, TRBJ2-7 fits better; the J call may be wrong. The CDR3 is made up of 15 amino acids. Looked up from germline, CDR1 is MNHEY and CDR2 is SVGAGI. In DNA form, the CDR3 reads TGTGCCAGCAAAATAACCGTGGGTATTAGCTACGAGCAGTACTTC. Translating it yields CASKITVGISYEQYF.

The count of this clone is one. The chain joins TRBV5-6 to TRBJ2-1; 9 bases line up with TRBD1. Germline loops: CDR1 SGHDT, CDR2 YYEEEE. This CDR3 region has 15 residues. J gave up 3 bases and V 2 bases, and 3 bases lay outside the gene matches. CDR3 coding DNA: TGTGCCAGCAGCTTCGGGACAGGGATCTACAATGAGCAGTTCTTC. Translation: CASSFGTGIYNEQFF.

This chain joins TRBV7-2 and TRBJ2-5; tentatively, D is TRBD2 (6 bases). Trimming took 4 bases from V and 4 from J, leaving 10 bases between them. The CDR3 covers 13 residues. Germline V gives CDR1 SGHTA, CDR2 FQGNSA. The CDR3 nucleotides are TGTGCCAGCAGCTGGGTGGGGGGAGAGACCCAGTACTTC. Translation gives CASSWVGGETQYF.

V and J are TRBV7-9 and TRBJ1-6; D perhaps matches TRBD1 (5 bases). The germline CDR1 and CDR2 sequences are SEHNR and FQNEAQ (reference sequence). Trimming shortened V by 3 bases and J by 7 bases, and 13 bases separated the two germline ends. The CDR3 consists of 15 residues. The CDR3 loop reads CASSLSQGSNSPLHF. CDR3 bases: TGTGCCAGCAGCTTGAGCCAGGGCAGCAATTCACCCCTCCACTTT.

The chain combines TRBV4-3 with TRBJ1-2, with D unresolved. V was trimmed by 1 base and J by 0 bases, leaving 6 bases between them. The CDR3 extends over 14 amino acids. Germline CDR1 LGHNA, CDR2 YSLEER. The CDR3 nucleotides read TGCGCCAGCAGCCAAGGGAGAACTAACTATGGCTACACCTTC. Its translation is CASSQGRTNYGYTF.

This chain joins TRBV29-1 and TRBJ1-4; 10 bases line up with TRBD1. Per the germline V gene, CDR1 is SQVTM and CDR2 is ANQGSEA. V gave up 7 bases and J gave up 6 bases; unmatched junction bases: 5. This CDR3 region has 13 residues. The CDR3 here is CSAVGTGDEKLFF. CDR3 in DNA: TGCAGCGCAGTCGGGACAGGGGATGAAAAACTGTTTTTT.

J is TRBJ1-1 and V is TRBV5-1; 7 nucleotides line up with TRBD1. Trimming removed 7 bases from V and 3 bases from J; junction bases left unmatched: 6. This CDR3 is 13 amino acids long. CDR1 is SGHRS and CDR2 is YFSETQ in the germline V gene. This CDR3 reads CASGRQGDTEAFF. The CDR3 coding sequence is TGCGCCAGCGGGAGACAGGGAGACACTGAAGCTTTCTTT.

This chain joins TRBV4-1 and TRBJ2-1, with 8 bases aligning to TRBD2. The CDR3 sequence is 19 residues long. The V segment lost 0 bases and the J segment 7 bases; nucleotides outside the gene matches: 17. Germline loops: CDR1 MGHRA, CDR2 YSYEKL. This chain's CDR3 is CASSQDGYRRTSWRNEQFF. CDR3 in DNA: TGCGCCAGCAGCCAAGATGGGTATCGACGGACTAGCTGGAGGAATGAGCAGTTCTTC.

J is TRBJ1-5 and V is TRBV19, with D perhaps matching TRBD1 (5 bases). Per germline, CDR1 LNHDA and CDR2 SQIVND (reference sequence). V was trimmed by 6 bases and J by 7 bases, leaving 13 bases between them. The CDR3 sequence is 13 residues long. The CDR3 region is CASSSRNRQPQHF. The CDR3 DNA reads TGTGCCAGTAGCAGCAGGAACAGGCAGCCCCAGCATTTT.

Concerning this clone itself: At one boundary the junction diverges from the germline segment, which might be a read error. This chain links TRBV11-1 with TRBJ2-1, with D perhaps TRBD1 (5 bases). From germline, CDR1 is SGHAT and CDR2 FQDESV (reference sequence). CDR3 size: 15 residues. CDR3 nucleotide sequence: TGTGCCAGCGGCTTTTGGGGCAGCTCCTACAATGAGCAGTTCTTC. Amino acids: CASGFWGSSYNEQFF.

The sample holds a few counts of this clone. This sequence joins TRBV4-3 and TRBJ2-2; D possibly corresponds to TRBD1 (6 bases). CDR1 and CDR2 (germline): LGHNA, YSLEER. This CDR3 comprises 17 residues. The V and J ends lost 7 bases and 5 bases respectively, with 23 bases between them. The CDR3 loop reads CASNPRAQGETTGELFF. Written as DNA, the CDR3 is TGCGCCAGCAATCCAAGAGCACAGGGTGAAACTACCGGGGAGCTGTTTTTT.